Following are 2 T cell receptor beta chains from one sample sequenced in a study of cytomegalovirus exposure and HLA in healthy donors. The PCR used 60 Vbeta and 13 Jbeta primers. Clones were sequenced by immunoSEQ multiplex PCR, and TCRdb holds only the in-frame ones, with some missing. The table has around 220,000 clones, under 80% seen once; the top ten hold 0.22%. Sequences were obtained from PBMCs. The receptors derive from a girl aged 2-10 years in good health and CMV-seronegative.

The J gene is TRBJ2-7, the V gene TRBV30; D unresolved. Germline assignment: CDR1 GTSNPN and CDR2 SVGIG (reference sequence). V was shortened by 1 base and J by 2 bases, with 6 bases between the two germline ends. The CDR3 covers 12 residues. The CDR3 loop reads CAWSASAYEQYF. The CDR3 nucleotides read TGTGCCTGGAGTGCCAGCGCCTACGAGCAGTACTTC. The full variable domain, rest sourced from reference TRBV30 and TRBJ2-7, is SQTIHQWPATLVQPVGSPLSLECTVEGTSNPNLYWYRQAAGRGLQLLFYSVGIGQISSEVPQNLSASRPQDRQFILSSKKLLLSDSGFYLCAWSASAYEQYFGPGTRLTVT.

This CDR3 reads CASSDPHPSRLTDTQYF. The CDR3 coding sequence is TGTGCCAGCAGTGACCCCCATCCGAGCAGACTCACAGATACGCAGTATTTT. The J gene is TRBJ2-3, the V gene TRBV2; no definite D call. The ends were cut back, 3 bases at V and 2 bases at J, with 18 bases in the middle. There are 17 residues in the CDR3. Germline V gene sequence: CDR1 SNHLY, CDR2 FYNNEI.